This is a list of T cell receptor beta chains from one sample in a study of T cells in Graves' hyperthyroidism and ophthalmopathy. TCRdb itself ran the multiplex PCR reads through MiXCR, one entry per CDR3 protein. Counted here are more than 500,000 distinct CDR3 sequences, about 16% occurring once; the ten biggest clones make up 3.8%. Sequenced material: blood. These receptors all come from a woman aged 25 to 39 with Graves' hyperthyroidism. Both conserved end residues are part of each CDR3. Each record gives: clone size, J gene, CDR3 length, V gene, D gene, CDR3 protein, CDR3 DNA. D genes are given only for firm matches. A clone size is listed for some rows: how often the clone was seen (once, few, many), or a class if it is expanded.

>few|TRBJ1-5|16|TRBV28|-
CASSFIRTDTDQPQHF
TGTGCCAGCAGTTTCATTAGGACGGACACCGATCAGCCCCAGCATTTT
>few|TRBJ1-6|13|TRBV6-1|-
CASTRSYNSPLHF
TGTGCCAGCACTCGCTCCTATAATTCACCCCTCCACTTT
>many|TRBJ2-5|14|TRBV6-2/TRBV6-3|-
CASSYIQVGETQYF
TGTGCCAGCAGTTACATTCAAGTCGGGGAGACCCAGTACTTC
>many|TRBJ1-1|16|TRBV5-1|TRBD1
CASSFETGGMNTEAFF
TGCGCCAGCAGCTTTGAGACAGGGGGTATGAACACTGAAGCTTTCTTT
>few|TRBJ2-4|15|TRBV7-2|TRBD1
CASSSPDRAENIQYF
TGTGCCAGCAGCTCCCCGGACAGGGCGGAAAACATTCAGTACTTC
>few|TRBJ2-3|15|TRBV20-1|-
CSAKGPGLGTDTQYF
TGCAGTGCTAAAGGACCCGGCCTAGGCACAGATACGCAGTATTTT
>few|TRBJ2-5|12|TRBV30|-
CAWNNRQETQYF
TGTGCCTGGAATAACAGACAAGAGACCCAGTACTTC
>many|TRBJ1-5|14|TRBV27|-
CASSLQGGNQPQHF
TGTGCCAGCAGTTTACAGGGTGGCAATCAGCCCCAGCATTTT
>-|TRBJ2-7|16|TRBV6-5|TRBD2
CASSYSVGVAGGEQYF
TGTGCCAGCAGTTACAGCGTGGGCGTAGCGGGAGGTGAGCAGTACTTC
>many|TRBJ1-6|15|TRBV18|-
CASSHRLTRDSPLHF
TGTGCCAGCTCACACAGGCTAACCCGAGACTCACCCCTCCACTTT
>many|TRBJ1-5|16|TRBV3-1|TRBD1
CASSHSQGGSNQPQHF
TGTGCCAGCAGCCACTCCCAGGGGGGGAGCAATCAGCCCCAGCATTTT
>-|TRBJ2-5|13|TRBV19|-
CASKSWYQETQYF
TGTGCCAGTAAATCCTGGTACCAAGAGACCCAGTACTTC
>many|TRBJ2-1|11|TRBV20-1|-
CSARGLTEQFF
TGCAGTGCTAGAGGGCTAACTGAGCAGTTCTTC
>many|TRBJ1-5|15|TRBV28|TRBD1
CASSFVDRVGQPQHF
TGTGCCAGCAGTTTCGTGGACAGGGTTGGTCAGCCCCAGCATTTT
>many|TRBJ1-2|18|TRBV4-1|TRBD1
CASSRSMGQGPANYGYTF
TGCGCCAGCAGCCGATCGATGGGACAGGGCCCAGCTAACTATGGCTACACCTTC
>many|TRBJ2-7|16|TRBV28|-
CASSLSIARSSYEQYF
TGTGCCAGCAGTTTAAGTATCGCCCGAAGCTCCTACGAGCAGTACTTC
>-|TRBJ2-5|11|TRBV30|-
CAWRNEETQYF
TGTGCCTGGAGGAATGAAGAGACCCAGTACTTC
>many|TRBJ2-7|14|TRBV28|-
CASKGSGRTYEQYF
TGTGCCAGCAAGGGCTCGGGACGCACCTACGAGCAGTACTTC
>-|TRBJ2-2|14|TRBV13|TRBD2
CASSLVTGGAELFF
TGTGCCAGCAGCTTAGTCACGGGAGGGGCGGAGCTGTTTTTT
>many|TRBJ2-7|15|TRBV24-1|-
CATSDPGHRFEEQYF
TGTGCCACCAGTGACCCGGGACACCGGTTTGAGGAGCAGTACTTC
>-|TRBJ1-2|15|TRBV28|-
CASSSLRGLSYGYTF
TGTGCCAGCAGTTCCCTCCGTGGGCTTAGCTATGGCTACACCTTC
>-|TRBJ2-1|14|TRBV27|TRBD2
CARSAGTNHYGQFF
TGTGCCCGCAGTGCCGGGACTAATCATTATGGGCAGTTCTTC
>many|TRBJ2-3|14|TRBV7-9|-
CASSSRTAGDTQYF
TGTGCCAGCAGCTCAAGGACCGCCGGAGATACGCAGTATTTT
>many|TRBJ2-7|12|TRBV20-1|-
CSATGFQDEQYF
TGCAGTGCTACGGGGTTCCAAGACGAGCAGTACTTC
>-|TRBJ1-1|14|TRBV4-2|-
CASSQVPGEAEAFF
TGTGCCAGCAGCCAAGTACCCGGGGAAGCTGAAGCTTTCTTT
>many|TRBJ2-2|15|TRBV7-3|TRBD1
CASSGGTGHTGELFF
TGTGCCAGCAGCGGTGGGACAGGACACACCGGGGAGCTGTTTTTT
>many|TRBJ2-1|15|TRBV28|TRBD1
CASSSTGTNNNEQFF
TGTGCCAGCAGTTCGACAGGGACGAATAACAATGAGCAGTTCTTC
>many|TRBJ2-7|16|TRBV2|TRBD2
CASSVDRTSSTYEQYF
TGTGCCAGCAGTGTTGATCGGACTAGCTCTACCTACGAGCAGTACTTC
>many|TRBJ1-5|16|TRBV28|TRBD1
CASSLLTDRVDQPQHF
TGTGCCAGCAGTTTATTAACGGACAGGGTGGATCAGCCCCAGCATTTT
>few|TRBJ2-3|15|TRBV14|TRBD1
CASSQETGGKDTQYF
TGTGCCAGCAGCCAAGAGACAGGGGGCAAAGATACGCAGTATTTT
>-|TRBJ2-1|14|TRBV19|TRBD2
CASRGASGYSEQFF
TGTGCCAGTAGAGGGGCTAGCGGGTACAGTGAGCAGTTCTTC
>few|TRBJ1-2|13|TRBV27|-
CASGSDSNYGYTF
TGTGCCAGCGGTTCCGACTCTAACTATGGCTACACCTTC
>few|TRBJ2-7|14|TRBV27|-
CASGPAGKTYEQYF
TGTGCCAGCGGACCGGCAGGGAAGACCTACGAGCAGTACTTC
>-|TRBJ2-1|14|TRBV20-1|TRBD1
CSATRTGGSWEQFF
TGCAGTGCTACCCGGACAGGGGGTTCATGGGAGCAGTTCTTC
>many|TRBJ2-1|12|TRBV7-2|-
CASSPLVGGQFF
TGTGCCAGCAGCCCCCTGGTGGGCGGGCAGTTCTTC
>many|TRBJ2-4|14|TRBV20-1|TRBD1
CSAPQGATWNIQYF
TGCAGTGCTCCACAGGGGGCTACTTGGAACATTCAGTACTTC
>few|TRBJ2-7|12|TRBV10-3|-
CAISVGGHEQYF
TGTGCCATCTCAGTAGGGGGTCACGAGCAGTACTTC
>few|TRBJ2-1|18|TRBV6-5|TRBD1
CASSYSRHRGQGYNEQFF
TGTGCCAGCAGTTACTCGAGGCACCGCGGACAGGGGTACAATGAGCAGTTCTTC
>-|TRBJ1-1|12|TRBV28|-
CASTEITGEAFF
TGTGCCAGCACCGAAATAACAGGTGAAGCTTTCTTT
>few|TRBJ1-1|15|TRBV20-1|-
CSARVLGRRKTEAFF
TGCAGTGCTAGAGTACTCGGCCGGCGCAAAACTGAAGCTTTCTTT
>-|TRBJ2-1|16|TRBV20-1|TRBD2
CSAIWTSGRAYNEQFF
TGCAGTGCTATTTGGACTAGCGGGAGGGCTTACAATGAGCAGTTCTTC
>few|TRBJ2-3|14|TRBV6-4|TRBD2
CASSRNAGEDTQYF
TGTGCCAGCAGCCGGAACGCGGGAGAAGATACGCAGTATTTT
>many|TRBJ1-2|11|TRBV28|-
CASSYAGRYTF
TGTGCCAGCAGTTATGCTGGACGCTACACCTTC
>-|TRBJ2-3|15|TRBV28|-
CASSWGETSTDTQYF
TGTGCCAGCAGTTGGGGAGAAACTAGCACAGATACGCAGTATTTT
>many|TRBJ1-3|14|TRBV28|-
CASSSGISGNTIYF
TGTGCCAGCAGTTCAGGGATCTCTGGAAACACCATATATTTT
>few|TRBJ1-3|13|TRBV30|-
CAWSFLGGNTIYF
TGTGCCTGGAGTTTCCTTGGGGGAAACACCATATATTTT
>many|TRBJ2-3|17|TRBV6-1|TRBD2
CASSELAGGQGTDTQYF
TGTGCCAGCAGTGAACTAGCGGGAGGGCAGGGCACAGATACGCAGTATTTT
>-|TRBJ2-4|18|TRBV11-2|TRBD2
CASSLGTSGALAKNIQYF
TGTGCCAGCAGCCTGGGGACTAGCGGGGCCCTAGCCAAAAACATTCAGTACTTC
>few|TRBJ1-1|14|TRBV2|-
CASSLLPAGSEAFF
TGTGCCAGCAGCCTATTACCCGCGGGCTCTGAAGCTTTCTTT
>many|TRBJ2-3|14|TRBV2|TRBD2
CASRAGTSTDTQYF
TGTGCCAGCAGAGCGGGGACTAGCACAGATACGCAGTATTTT
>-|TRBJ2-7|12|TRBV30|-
CAWGKQGGEQYF
TGTGCCTGGGGGAAACAGGGTGGCGAGCAGTACTTC
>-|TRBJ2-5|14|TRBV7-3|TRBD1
CASSLGQGVETQYF
TGTGCCAGCAGCCTGGGACAGGGGGTTGAGACCCAGTACTTC
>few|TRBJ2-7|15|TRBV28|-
CASSPVGAVLYEQYF
TGTGCCAGCAGTCCCGTTGGAGCGGTACTTTACGAGCAGTACTTC
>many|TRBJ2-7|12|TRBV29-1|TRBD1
CSVRDRETEQYF
TGCAGCGTGCGGGACAGGGAGACCGAGCAGTACTTC
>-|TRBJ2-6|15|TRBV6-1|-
CASRGQGPGANVLTF
TGTGCCAGCAGGGGCCAGGGTCCTGGGGCCAACGTCCTGACTTTC
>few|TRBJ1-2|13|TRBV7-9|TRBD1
CASSFRGENGYTF
TGTGCCAGCAGCTTCAGGGGGGAGAACGGCTACACCTTC
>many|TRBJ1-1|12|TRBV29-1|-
CSVGFGNTEAFF
TGCAGCGTTGGTTTCGGGAATACTGAAGCTTTCTTT
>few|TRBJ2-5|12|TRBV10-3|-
CAISGSGETQYF
TGTGCCATCAGCGGGAGTGGAGAGACCCAGTACTTC
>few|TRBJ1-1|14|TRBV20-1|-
CSVPRGGMNTEAFF
TGCAGTGTCCCTCGGGGGGGGATGAACACTGAAGCTTTCTTT